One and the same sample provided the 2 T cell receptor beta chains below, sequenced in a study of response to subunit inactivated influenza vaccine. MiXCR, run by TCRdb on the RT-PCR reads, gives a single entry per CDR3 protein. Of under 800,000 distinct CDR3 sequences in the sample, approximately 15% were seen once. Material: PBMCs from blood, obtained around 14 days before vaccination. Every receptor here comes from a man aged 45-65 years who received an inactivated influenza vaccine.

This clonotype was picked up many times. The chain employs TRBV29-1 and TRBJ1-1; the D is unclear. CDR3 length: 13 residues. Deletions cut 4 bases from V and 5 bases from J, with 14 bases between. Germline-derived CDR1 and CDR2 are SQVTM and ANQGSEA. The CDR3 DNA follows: TGCAGCGTTGCGAGGAGGGATCGGACTGAAGCTTTCTTT. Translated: CSVARRDRTEAFF.

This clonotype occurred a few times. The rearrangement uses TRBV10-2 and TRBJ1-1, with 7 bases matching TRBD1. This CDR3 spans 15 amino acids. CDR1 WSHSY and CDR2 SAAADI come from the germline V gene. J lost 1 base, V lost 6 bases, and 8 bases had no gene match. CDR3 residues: CASRPPDRRNTEAFF. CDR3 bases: TGCGCCAGCAGACCTCCGGACAGGAGGAACACTGAAGCTTTCTTT.